This T cell receptor (beta chain) was documented in a study of CD8+ T cells in alopecia areata. About the study: Severity among treated patients was scored by the percentage of scalp area affected. Notes on the study in general: Normal scalp had lower clonality than lesional scalp, with alopecia totalis/universalis lesions showing this most strongly.

Trimming removed 4 bases from V and 1 base from J; junction bases left unmatched: 5. The CDR3 runs to 15 residues. The germline V gene has CDR1 LGHNA and CDR2 YSLEER. In the case of this clone: Its antigen is still unknown.

Described treatment: oral pan-JAK inhibitor, 5-10 mg twice daily. Reverse transcription of extracted RNA yielded cDNA, which provided the sequencing template. The table came from immunoSEQ multiplex PCR; TCRdb's copy has only in-frame clones and leaves some out. The table records about 280,000 clones, 58% of them present only once. The chain joins TRBV4-3 to TRBJ1-1, with 8 bases lining up with TRBD1. The sequence was obtained from a human donor with alopecia areata. The material was CD4+ T cells sorted from blood, obtained at week 24, from a patient treated with tofacitinib. CDR3 coding DNA: TGCGCCAGCAGCCCCCGACAGGGGCCGAACACTGAAGCTTTCTTT. Translation gives CASSPRQGPNTEAFF.